This paragraph covers one TCR beta chain sequence. This record belongs to a study of blood T cell repertoires in COVID-19. Overall study: Collection of acute and convalescent COVID-19 samples took place in the United States, Italy and Spain. Nucleic acid was either cDNA or gDNA, and it came from T cells, B-cell-depleted T cells, or PBMCs.

As processed by the authors: Estimation of nucleated cell counts relied on the amplification of reference gene primers. Clones were sequenced by immunoSEQ multiplex PCR, and TCRdb holds only the in-frame ones, with some missing. Clone size and V and J calls were adopted from that table, with D and trimming inferred from the DNA. The sample comprises approximately 360,000 clones, roughly 90% of which are singletons, and 0.95% to 1.5% rests with the top ten. This CDR3 is 13 amino acids long. Germline CDR1 LGHNT, CDR2 FRNRAP. The V end lost 3 bases, the J end lost 6 bases, and 11 bases lay between the germline ends.

The chain carries TRBV12-5 and TRBJ1-2, with D perhaps matching TRBD1 (6 bases). Sequencing used peripheral blood. This clonotype was sampled from a man aged 40-49 years with acute or convalescent COVID-19. The CDR3 here is CASGFTGIDGYTF. CDR3 DNA: TGTGCTAGTGGTTTTACAGGGATAGATGGCTACACCTTC.